The entry below gives a single TCR beta chain sequence along with its context. This record comes from a study of T cells in Graves' hyperthyroidism and ophthalmopathy. Germline V gives CDR1 SQVTM, CDR2 ANQGSEA. V shed 5 bases and J 1 base; nucleotides not matched to a gene: 7. This CDR3 comprises 15 residues. The CDR3 regions of TCR beta were amplified from RNA transcripts. Initially, a first-round RT-PCR of the TCR CDR3 employed the HTBI primer set. TCRdb reprocessed the multiplex PCR reads with MiXCR, giving one entry per CDR3 protein. The sample lists 350,000 to 450,000 distinct CDR3 sequences, about 14% seen once, with around 27% in the top ten.

The genes are TRBV29-1 and TRBJ2-7; 11 positions match TRBD1. This clonotype was obtained from a man aged 50 to 60 with Graves' ophthalmopathy. Sequenced input: blood. The CDR3 sequence: CSVRPGQGDSYEQYF. Here the CDR3 DNA reads TGCAGCGTTAGACCGGGACAGGGGGATTCCTACGAGCAGTACTTC.